This T cell receptor (beta chain) originates from a study of OX40 agonist ivuxolimab in advanced cancers. Measured with immunoSEQ multiplex PCR; TCRdb has only the in-frame clones, and not every one. The table lists 69,000 or so clones, 70% to 90% of them singletons. The CDR3 length is 16 residues. V lost 5 bases and J lost 4, with 20 bases in between. Germline loops: CDR1 SEHNR, CDR2 FQNEAQ (reference sequence). The source was CD4+ or CD8+ T cells sorted from blood, collected in a trial of the OX40 agonist ivuxolimab. The chain links TRBV7-9 to TRBJ1-1, with D unresolved. The clonotype comes from an adult with an advanced solid tumor such as melanoma, head and neck, liver or kidney cancer. The CDR3 here is CASSPPGGSRSTEAFF. CDR3 sequence (DNA): TGTGCCAGCAGCCCCCCCGGAGGGAGTCGGAGCACTGAAGCTTTCTTT.